This TCR beta chain was found in a study of siplizumab effects on memory and regulatory T cells. Study-wide points: Whether proliferating Tregs in siplizumab cultures suppress was not functionally confirmed.

The repertoire was sequenced with immunoSEQ multiplex PCR; TCRdb's copy has only in-frame clones and lacks some. The sample holds around 100,000 clones; over 85% are singletons and the top ten take approximately 0.67%. The CDR3 totals 15 residues. The germline V gene has CDR1 SEHNR and CDR2 FQNEAQ (reference sequence). Trimming shortened V by 3 bases and J by 4 bases, and 14 bases separated the two germline ends. Points on this clone: What it binds is unknown.

The origin of this receptor is a human donor in good health. The sample taken for sequencing was Tregs sorted from blood. The rearrangement links TRBV7-9 to TRBJ2-3, with D possibly called TRBD1 or TRBD2 (6 bases each). The CDR3: CASSLMGGPADTQYF. CDR3 coding DNA: TGTGCCAGCAGCTTGATGGGGGGCCCGGCAGATACGCAGTATTTT.